This TCR beta chain was sequenced during a study of beta chain features in type 1 diabetes. As regards this clone: Its matching antigen is unknown.

TCRB transcripts that were expressed got sequenced, as all of the isolated RNA had been reverse transcribed. Profiling relied on immunoSEQ multiplex PCR, and the TCRdb table lists in-frame clones only, not all of them. The sample gives hundreds of thousands of clones, around an eighth of which show up once; less than 0.025% is in the top ten. The study, taken as a whole, reports: Whether TCRB rearrangement is influenced by HLA type was left unresolved in this analysis. Among all four CD4+ subsets, Type 1 diabetes patients had TCRB CDR3s that were moderately but significantly shorter.

The CDR3 spans 15 residues. CDR1 and CDR2 (germline): SNHLY, FYNNEI. Trimming at V came to 1 base and at J to 4 bases, leaving 6 bases not matched to a gene. Sequencing was performed on naive CD4+ T cells from blood. The chain links TRBV2 to TRBJ1-2; 7 bases map to TRBD1. The clonotype was recovered from a man between 18 and 35 years old with type 1 diabetes. In DNA, the CDR3 is TGTGCCAGCAGTGAAGAAGGGGGACAGCTCTATGGCTACACCTTC. Protein product: CASSEEGGQLYGYTF.